What follows are 29 T cell receptor beta chains derived from one specimen sequenced in a study of cytomegalovirus exposure and HLA in healthy donors. The PCR made use of 60 Vbeta and 13 Jbeta primers. Data came from immunoSEQ multiplex PCR; TCRdb stores just in-frame clones and leaves some out. The table lists under 90,000 clones, about 80% of them singletons, with approximately 3.2% in the top ten. Specimen: PBMCs. These receptors came from a man aged 45-65 years in good health and CMV-seropositive.

The chain has TRBV5-6 and TRBJ2-5; 10 nucleotides agree with TRBD1. The CDR3 is 19 residues long. With 0 bases clipped from V and 4 bases from J, the junction kept 15 bases outside the gene matches. Germline loops: CDR1 SGHDT, CDR2 YYEEEE. For the CDR3, the DNA is TGTGCCAGCAGCTTGGTAGGGACAGGGGCCATACGCGATCGAGAGACCCAGTACTTC. It specifies CASSLVGTGAIRDRETQYF.

CDR3 protein: CASSSRRLAGTTYEQYF. CDR3 coding DNA: TGTGCCAGCAGTTCGAGAAGACTAGCGGGAACAACCTACGAGCAGTACTTC. The gene calls are TRBV2 and TRBJ2-7, with 11 bases lining up with TRBD2. The germline gives CDR1 SNHLY, CDR2 FYNNEI. V shed 5 bases, J shed 2 bases, and the junction held 11 bases outside the gene matches. The CDR3 is made up of 17 amino acids.

The chain joins TRBV5-3 to TRBJ1-5; D perhaps matches TRBD1 (6 bases). TRBV5-3 is an ORF, with its function uncertain. The CDR3 covers 14 residues. The ends were cut back, 4 bases at V and 3 bases at J, with 11 bases in the middle. The DNA of the CDR3 is TGTGCCAGAAGCACTGGACAGCACAATCAGCCCCAGCATTTT. Amino acid sequence: CARSTGQHNQPQHF.

V and J are TRBV7-9 and TRBJ2-5; D remains ambiguous. The CDR3 has 15 amino acids. V lost 4 bases, J lost 1 base, and 13 bases lay in between. Germline V lookup: CDR1 SEHNR, CDR2 FQNEAQ (reference sequence). The CDR3 loop reads CASSWSSSVQETQYF. CDR3 nucleotide sequence: TGTGCCAGCAGCTGGAGCAGCAGCGTCCAAGAGACCCAGTACTTC.

A word on this clone: An end of the junction differs from the germline gene, which may be a read error. The chain recombines TRBV10-2 with TRBJ2-4, with TRBD2 matching 10 bases. Germline values: CDR1 WSHSY, CDR2 SAAADI. The CDR3 spans 16 residues. In DNA form, the CDR3 reads TGCGCCAGCAGTGAGTCCGAACTAGCGGGACGAAACAGTCAGTACTTC. Amino acid sequence: CASSESELAGRNSQYF.

The rearrangement joins TRBV7-3 to TRBJ1-1; a possible D gene is TRBD1 (5 bases). Germline-derived CDR1 and CDR2 are SGHTA and FQGTGA. The CDR3 loop spans 15 amino acids. Between the trimmed V and J ends, which lost 5 bases and 2 bases, there was a span of 15 bases. DNA of the CDR3: TGTGCCAGCAGCATAAACCGGGACTACAACACTGAAGCTTTCTTT. This gives the protein CASSINRDYNTEAFF.

The chain combines TRBV27 with TRBJ2-7; D might be TRBD1 (5 bases). The germline V gene has CDR1 MNHEY and CDR2 SMNVEV (reference sequence). Trimming removed 6 bases from V and 3 bases from J, with 18 bases in between. The CDR3 sequence is 15 residues long. The CDR3 reads CASRGRLGVVYEQYF. The CDR3 DNA reads TGTGCCAGCAGGGGGCGGTTAGGGGTAGTCTACGAGCAGTACTTC.

V and J are TRBV19 and TRBJ2-7; possibly TRBD1 for D (6 bases). The CDR3 runs 16 residues. Trimming removed 3 bases from V and 2 bases from J, with 17 bases in between. Per the germline V gene, CDR1 is LNHDA and CDR2 is SQIVND (reference sequence). CDR3 DNA sequence: TGTGCCAGTAGTATTGTTGGGCCCCAGGGGACCTACGAGCAGTACTTC. Amino acid sequence: CASSIVGPQGTYEQYF.

This clone occurred a few times. The rearrangement uses TRBV7-3 and TRBJ1-1; possibly TRBD1 for D (5 bases). The CDR3 spans 14 residues. Germline loops: CDR1 SGHTA, CDR2 FQGTGA. Trimming pared 2 bases from V and 6 bases from J, leaving 13 bases between. Here the CDR3 reads CASSLQGTASEAFF. Written as DNA, the CDR3 is TGTGCCAGCAGCTTACAGGGCACGGCCTCTGAAGCTTTCTTT.

Only one count was recorded for this clone. This chain connects TRBV9 to TRBJ1-2, with a weak D call TRBD1 (5 bases). From germline, CDR1 is SGDLS and CDR2 YYNGEE. The V gene lost 4 bases and the J gene lost 6 bases, with 16 bases spanning the gap. The CDR3 length is 14 residues. CDR3 DNA: TGTGCCAGCAGCATCGGGACCGGGAGCAATGGCTACACCTTC. It yields the protein CASSIGTGSNGYTF.

This clone was seen more than once but under ten times. The CDR3 DNA follows: TGTGCCAGCAGCTCTTATTACGAGGTTGGTGAGCAGTTCTTC. It yields the protein CASSSYYEVGEQFF. V gene TRBV9 combines with J gene TRBJ2-1, with D unclear. The CDR3 sequence is 14 residues long. V gave up 4 bases and J gave up 9 bases, with 17 bases separating them. Looked up from germline, CDR1 is SGDLS and CDR2 is YYNGEE.

The rearrangement links TRBV19 to TRBJ2-3; TRBD2 agrees at 8 bases. The J segment lost 6 bases and the V segment lost 7 bases, leaving 6 bases of the junction unmatched. The CDR3 runs to 13 residues. The germline CDR1 and CDR2 sequences are LNHDA and SQIVND (reference sequence). The CDR3, as DNA: TGTGCCAGTAAGAGGGCGGGAGGTGATACGCAGTATTTT. Protein product: CASKRAGGDTQYF.

In its sample, this clone was seen a few times. The rearrangement uses TRBV10-3 and TRBJ1-6; weak D call: TRBD1 (6 bases). The CDR3 has 14 residues. CDR1 is ENHRY and CDR2 is SYGVKD in the germline V gene. Trimming took 2 bases from V and 7 from J, leaving 9 bases between them. The CDR3 bases are TGTGCCATCAGTGAGACCAGGGGAAATTCACCCCTCCACTTT. Translating it yields CAISETRGNSPLHF.

J is TRBJ2-3 and V is TRBV27; 11 bases map to TRBD2. This CDR3 is built from 17 residues. Germline V gene sequence: CDR1 MNHEY, CDR2 SMNVEV (reference sequence). V shed 1 base and J 0 bases; nucleotides not matched to a gene: 3. The CDR3 protein is CASSLYSGRDSTDTQYF. The CDR3 DNA follows: TGTGCCAGCAGTTTATATAGCGGGAGGGATAGCACAGATACGCAGTATTTT.

This sequence joins TRBV11-2 and TRBJ2-1, with 9 bases lining up with TRBD2. V was clipped by 3 bases and J by 6 bases; unmatched bases: 6. Looked up from germline, CDR1 is SGHAT and CDR2 is FQNNGV. This CDR3 is 15 amino acids long. The CDR3: CASSLASGTGNEQFF. In DNA, the CDR3 is TGTGCCAGCAGCTTGGCTAGCGGGACTGGCAATGAGCAGTTCTTC.

This chain uses TRBV25-1 with TRBJ1-1; perhaps TRBD1 as D (6 bases). The CDR3 has 15 amino acids. The germline V and J ends were trimmed by 4 bases and 3 bases, with 15 bases remaining between them. Germline CDR1 and CDR2: MGHDK and SYGVNS. The CDR3: CASSGVRGPDTEAFF. In DNA form, the CDR3 reads TGTGCCAGCAGTGGGGTCAGGGGTCCGGACACTGAAGCTTTCTTT.

The gene calls are TRBV7-2 and TRBJ2-7, with 7 bases identical to TRBD2. Germline V gene sequence: CDR1 SGHTA, CDR2 FQGNSA. J lost 9 bases, V lost 0 bases, and 8 bases had no gene match. The length of the CDR3 is 14 residues. CDR3 sequence: CASSLAGGPVRQYF. The DNA of the CDR3 is TGTGCCAGCAGCTTAGCGGGAGGGCCTGTTCGGCAGTACTTC.

This clone showed up just once. V and J are TRBV6-5 and TRBJ2-7, with D tentatively TRBD2 (5 bases). Germline V gene data show CDR1 as MNHEY and CDR2 as SVGAGI. CDR3 size: 16 residues. The V gene lost 2 bases and the J gene lost 2 bases, with 16 bases spanning the gap. CDR3 amino acids: CASSYTGVGLTYEQYF. In DNA, the CDR3 is TGTGCCAGCAGTTACACCGGGGTCGGTTTAACCTACGAGCAGTACTTC.

The J gene is TRBJ2-4, the V gene TRBV5-1, with D uncertain. Germline-derived CDR1 and CDR2 are SGHRS and YFSETQ. The CDR3 has 12 residues. The V gene lost 1 base and the J gene lost 5 bases, with 4 bases spanning the gap. The CDR3 sequence: CASSLTENIQYF. The DNA of the CDR3 is TGCGCCAGCAGCTTGACAGAAAACATTCAGTACTTC.

The chain combines TRBV11-3 with TRBJ2-5, with TRBD2 matching 8 bases. The ends lost 5 bases at V and 5 bases at J; junction bases unmatched: 10. The CDR3 covers 15 residues. Per germline, CDR1 SGHNT and CDR2 YENEEA. The CDR3: CASSPQRESWETQYF. The CDR3 DNA reads TGTGCCAGCAGCCCACAGCGGGAGAGCTGGGAGACCCAGTACTTC.

The chain employs TRBV6-5 and TRBJ1-5; D is unresolved. Germline V gives CDR1 MNHEY, CDR2 SVGAGI. The CDR3 contains 15 residues. Trimming removed 3 bases from V and 0 bases from J, with 9 bases in between. As DNA, the CDR3 is TGTGCCAGCAGTTATTCCCGACATAGCAATCAGCCCCAGCATTTT. It specifies CASSYSRHSNQPQHF.

The genes are TRBV18 and TRBJ2-1; D uncertain. This CDR3 comprises 14 residues. Germline CDR1 KGHSH, CDR2 LQKENI. The V end was cut by 1 base, the J end by 5 bases, with 9 bases between. The CDR3 nucleotides read TGTGCCAGCTCACCACAGCCTAGTGACAATGAGCAGTTCTTC. Translated, it gives CASSPQPSDNEQFF. The whole variable domain, filled in from reference TRBV18 and TRBJ2-1, reads NAGVMQNPRHLVRRRGQEARLRCSPMKGHSHVYWYRQLPEEGLKFMVYLQKENIIDESGMPKERFSAEFPKEGPSILRIQQVVRGDSAAYFCASSPQPSDNEQFFGPGTRLTVL.

J is TRBJ2-7 and V is TRBV7-9; the match to TRBD2 covers 10 bases. Germline V gene data show CDR1 as SEHNR and CDR2 as FQNEAQ (reference sequence). The V gene end was trimmed by 2 bases and the J gene end by 4 bases; junction bases not matched to a gene: 2. The CDR3 is made up of 14 amino acids. In DNA form, the CDR3 reads TGTGCCAGCAGCTTAACTAGCGGGGATTACGAGCAGTACTTC. This gives the protein CASSLTSGDYEQYF.

The J gene is TRBJ1-6, the V gene TRBV2; perhaps TRBD1 as D (5 bases). The CDR3 spans 14 residues. Per the germline V gene, CDR1 is SNHLY and CDR2 is FYNNEI. The V and J ends lost 8 bases and 7 bases respectively, with 15 bases between them. This CDR3 is CASAIDSANSPLHF. The CDR3 nucleotides are TGTGCCAGCGCTATAGACAGCGCAAATTCACCCCTCCACTTT.

This clone has just a few counts. This sequence joins TRBV4-1 and TRBJ2-7, with a possible D match to TRBD1 (6 bases). V lost 2 bases, J lost 2 bases, and 10 bases lay in between. Germline V gene data show CDR1 as MGHRA and CDR2 as YSYEKL. The CDR3 runs 14 residues. The CDR3 loop is CASSQPGQPYEQYF. Written as DNA, the CDR3 is TGCGCCAGCAGCCAACCGGGACAACCCTACGAGCAGTACTTC.

The rearrangement uses TRBV30 and TRBJ2-4, with 9 bases fitting TRBD2. Germline V gene lookup returns CDR1 GTSNPN and CDR2 SVGIG (reference sequence). Germline trimming cut 4 bases from V and 10 bases from J; bases unmatched to any gene: 5. CDR3 length equals 12 residues. The CDR3, as DNA: TGTGCCTGGAAGCCTAGCGGGAAAATTCAGTACTTC. Residues: CAWKPSGKIQYF.

The chain uses TRBV6-1 and TRBJ2-1; 8 bases align to TRBD1. The CDR3 extends over 18 amino acids. V shed 7 bases and J 5 bases; nucleotides not matched to a gene: 19. Germline V gives CDR1 MNHNS, CDR2 SASEGT. CDR3 amino acids: CASIDRGTVFSFNNEQFF. The CDR3 DNA follows: TGTGCCAGCATTGACAGGGGCACTGTTTTTAGTTTTAACAATGAGCAGTTCTTC.

V and J are TRBV7-8 and TRBJ2-3, with TRBD2 identical over 11 bases. Losses at the gene ends were 2 bases for V and 5 bases for J; bases not matched to a gene: 6. CDR3 length: 16 amino acids. The germline gives CDR1 SGHVS, CDR2 FQNEAQ. DNA for the CDR3: TGTGCCAGCAGCTTAAAGACTAGCGGGGCTTTAGATACGCAGTATTTT. This gives the protein CASSLKTSGALDTQYF.

The genes are TRBV7-8 and TRBJ2-5; TRBD2 agrees at 8 bases. V shed 5 bases, J shed 1 base, and the junction held 18 bases outside the gene matches. The germline V gene encodes CDR1 SGHVS and CDR2 FQNEAQ. The CDR3 is 19 residues long. The CDR3 loop reads CASSQWGRGRSLGQETQYF. The CDR3 DNA reads TGTGCCAGCAGCCAGTGGGGACGCGGGAGGAGTCTCGGCCAAGAGACCCAGTACTTC. Drawing the rest from reference TRBV7-8 and TRBJ2-5, the complete variable domain is GAGVSQSPRYKVAKRGQDVALRCDPISGHVSLFWYQQALGQGPEFLTYFQNEAQLDKSGLPSDRFFAERPEGSVSTLKIQRTQQEDSAVYLCASSQWGRGRSLGQETQYFGPGTRLLVL.